This TCR beta chain was retrieved from a study of vaccination effects on CD4 cells after COVID-19. Study-wide background: After the second dose, samples were taken at median day 72. Study results and caveats: Early timepoints after infection were absent, and convalescent patients were few in the study. Healthy vaccinees' vaccine-induced clones included only 1 of 255 cross-reacting with common cold coronaviruses.

Viral peptide pools were used in the ViraFEST assay to expand antigen-specific CD4+ T cells, and sequencing came afterward. Isolating CD4+ T cells followed about 10 days of culture. Participants were given two doses of BNT162b2 or mRNA-1273 vaccine. Each well held 1.5 million to 2 million PBMC cultured with around 9.2 ug/ml peptides and approximately 11 IU/ml IL-2. Trimming at V came to 6 bases and at J to 8 bases, leaving 5 bases not matched to a gene. The CDR3 sequence is 14 residues long. Germline V lookup: CDR1 MNHEY, CDR2 SVGAGI. By proportion, this clone is medium-sized. The antigen remains undetermined. Data came from immunoSEQ multiplex PCR; TCRdb stores just in-frame clones and leaves some out. The sample holds 10,000 to 15,000 clones, approximately 75% seen once.

The starting material was CD4+ T cells from PBMCs cultured with SARS-CoV-2 spike peptides, obtained after COVID-19 vaccination. The TCR comes from a human donor who received a COVID-19 vaccine. This sequence joins TRBV6-5 and TRBJ2-1; 12 bases line up with TRBD1. The CDR3 protein is CASRRDRGQDEQFF. Here the CDR3 DNA reads TGTGCCAGCAGGAGGGACAGGGGGCAGGATGAGCAGTTCTTC.